These 9 T cell receptor beta chains came from one sample sequenced in a study of shared clonotypes between healthy human individuals (dated by TCRdb to 2020 to 2021). The library came from the immunoSEQ multiplex PCR assay. TCRdb holds this immuneACCESS table with in-frame rearrangements only. Some clones are missing; in checked studies, unresolved V genes explain under half, and the rest has no known cause. The sample table holds 2 million to 2.5 million clones, of which more than 90% were seen once. Over 0.1% of the sample is held by the ten biggest clonotypes. Material for sequencing was naive CD4+ T cells sorted from blood. Explained via the paper, the cell subset or site label denotes: CD45RA+ positively selected. The receptor source for this set is a man between 18 and 29 years old in good health.

The V call is TRBV11-2, the J call TRBJ1-1; 8 bases agree with TRBD1. Losses at the gene ends were 5 bases for V and 6 bases for J; bases not matched to a gene: 11. Germline V gives CDR1 SGHAT, CDR2 FQNNGV. CDR3 size: 15 residues. CDR3 coding DNA: TGTGCCAGCAGCCCGCGGACAGGGAGAAGCGCTGAAGCTTTCTTT. Its translation is CASSPRTGRSAEAFF.

The chain combines TRBV18 with TRBJ2-7; TRBD2 aligns across 9 bases. Trimming at V came to 3 bases and at J to 5 bases, leaving 11 bases not matched to a gene. Germline V gene data show CDR1 as KGHSH and CDR2 as LQKENI. The CDR3 length is 16 residues. CDR3: CASSPLIAGVTHEQYF. The CDR3 region has the DNA TGTGCCAGCTCACCGCTTATAGCGGGAGTAACCCACGAGCAGTACTTC.

The chain links TRBV4-3 to TRBJ2-3; TRBD2 aligns across 9 bases. Germline V CDR1 and CDR2: LGHNA, YSLEER. The V segment lost 1 base and the J segment 6 bases; nucleotides outside the gene matches: 8. The CDR3 is made up of 16 amino acids. As DNA, the CDR3 is TGCGCCAGCAGCCAAGCGCTAGCGGGGTACAAGGATACGCAGTATTTT. Translating it yields CASSQALAGYKDTQYF.

V usage is TRBV5-1 and J usage is TRBJ1-1; D is perhaps TRBD1 (6 bases). The V end was cut by 4 bases, the J end by 3 bases, with 10 bases between. Germline V gene lookup returns CDR1 SGHRS and CDR2 YFSETQ. The CDR3 totals 13 residues. This CDR3 is CASSADSYTEAFF. The CDR3 DNA reads TGCGCCAGCAGCGCGGACAGCTACACTGAAGCTTTCTTT.

This clone was counted a single time. The rearrangement uses TRBV28 and TRBJ2-1; 7 bases line up with TRBD2. This CDR3 region has 15 residues. Germline CDR1 and CDR2: MDHEN and SYDVKM. With V trimmed by 7 bases and J by 1 base, 7 bases remained unmatched. The CDR3: CASTLPSGSYNEQFF. The DNA of the CDR3 is TGTGCCAGCACCCTCCCTAGCGGATCCTACAATGAGCAGTTCTTC.

This clone occurred once. This chain links TRBV2 with TRBJ2-1; TRBD2 aligns across 8 bases. The trim removed 4 bases at V and 10 bases at J, leaving 6 bases unmatched. The CDR3 runs to 13 residues. Germline V gene lookup returns CDR1 SNHLY and CDR2 FYNNEI. The CDR3 DNA reads as TGTGCCAGCAGTGTAATTAGCGGGATCGAGCAGTTCTTC. Translating it yields CASSVISGIEQFF. Variable domain in full (rest from reference TRBV2 and TRBJ2-1): EPEVTQTPSHQVTQMGQEVILRCVPISNHLYFYWYRQILGQKVEFLVSFYNNEISEKSEIFDDQFSVERPDGSNFTLKIRSTKLEDSAMYFCASSVISGIEQFFGPGTRLTVL.

The chain recombines TRBV2 with TRBJ2-5, with TRBD2 matching 8 bases. J was trimmed by 3 bases and V by 4 bases; bases with no gene match: 10. The CDR3 is 16 residues long. Germline V CDR1 and CDR2: SNHLY, FYNNEI. CDR3 coding DNA: TGTGCCAGCAGTGGGGCGGGGGGCCGGACCAAAGAGACCCAGTACTTC. Encoded protein: CASSGAGGRTKETQYF.

Of note for this clone: Other DNA sequences of this sample code for an identical CDR3. The chain carries TRBV20-1 and TRBJ2-5; no clear D. CDR1 and CDR2 from the germline V gene are DFQATT and SNEGSKA (reference sequence). This CDR3 is built from 11 residues. The V end lost 3 bases, the J end lost 5 bases, and 7 bases lay between the germline ends. CDR3 DNA sequence: TGCAGTGCTAGTTTGATGGAGACCCAGTACTTC. Its protein is CSASLMETQYF.

Comments on this clone: Other DNA sequences within the sample encode an identical CDR3. This rearrangement joins TRBV6-6 to TRBJ1-1; D perhaps matches TRBD1 (5 bases). Trimming took 0 bases from V and 3 from J, leaving 8 bases between them. The germline V gene has CDR1 MNHNY and CDR2 SVGAGI (reference sequence). The CDR3 loop spans 14 amino acids. CDR3 in amino acids: CASSYSGGDTEAFF. CDR3 DNA sequence: TGTGCCAGCAGTTACTCGGGGGGGGACACTGAAGCTTTCTTT.